The 30 T cell receptor beta chains below were found in one sample sequenced in a study of T-cell memory formation after mild COVID-19. TCRdb re-called the 5' RACE reads through MiXCR, storing one row per CDR3 protein. The table lists about 430,000 distinct CDR3 sequences, approximately 18% of them singletons, with around a fifth in the top ten. The sample was PBMCs or a T cell subset sorted from them (not recorded which). These receptors originate from a man younger than 35 who had mild COVID-19 (a few samples of this study predate the infection). Cell type and time point are not known.

This clonotype was observed a few times. This chain joins TRBV5-6 and TRBJ1-5; D might be TRBD1 (5 bases). Trimming took off 4 bases at V and 3 bases at J, with 17 bases between the two ends. Germline-derived CDR1 and CDR2 are SGHDT and YYEEEE. The CDR3 has 16 residues. The CDR3 DNA sequence: TGTGCCAGCAGCACGGGACCCATGGATGACAATCAGCCCCAGCATTTT. It translates to CASSTGPMDDNQPQHF.

The sample holds one count of this clonotype. The rearrangement uses TRBV20-1 and TRBJ2-6, with D unresolved. The CDR3 has 14 residues. V shed 6 bases and J shed 6 bases, with 15 bases lying between them. Germline V gives CDR1 DFQATT, CDR2 SNEGSKA (reference sequence). The CDR3 DNA reads TGCAGTGCGGCAGAGCCCGCTGTGGCCAACGTCCTGACTTTC. It codes for CSAAEPAVANVLTF.

This clonotype was seen many times. The rearrangement links TRBV20-1 to TRBJ1-1; no definite D call. Germline V CDR1 and CDR2: DFQATT, SNEGSKA (reference sequence). The CDR3 contains 13 residues. V was cut by 1 base and J by 0 bases, with 6 bases left in between. CDR3 DNA: TGCAGTGCTAGAGCGTGGATGAACACTGAAGCTTTCTTT. Translating it yields CSARAWMNTEAFF.

This chain uses TRBV21-1 with TRBJ2-7; the table's TRBD1 call for D was not verified on the DNA. TRBV21-1 is deemed a pseudogene. This CDR3 is built from 15 residues. The CDR3 loop reads CASTPWWGITYEQYV. The CDR3 nucleotides are TGTGCCAGCACCCCTTGGTGGGGAATCACCTACGAGCAGTACGTC.

This chain joins TRBV6-5 and TRBJ1-2; the D is unclear. The germline gives CDR1 MNHEY, CDR2 SVGAGI. Trimming cost V 0 bases and J 4 bases, with 9 bases left between them. CDR3 size: 14 residues. The CDR3 DNA reads as TGTGCCAGCAGTTACTCCGACACTAGCTATGGCTACACCTTC. Its protein is CASSYSDTSYGYTF.

This clonotype was seen only a few times. V usage is TRBV5-5 and J usage is TRBJ1-3; D remains ambiguous. CDR1 SGHKS and CDR2 YYEKEE come from the germline V gene (reference sequence). There are 13 residues in the CDR3. V dropped 1 base and J dropped 7 bases, with 9 bases sitting between them. CDR3 bases: TGTGCCAGCAGCTTGACAGCGGCTAACACCATATATTTT. As protein: CASSLTAANTIYF.

This rearrangement joins TRBV29-1 to TRBJ2-5; D is uncertain. Deletions cut 4 bases from V and 5 bases from J, with 5 bases between. The CDR3 is made up of 10 amino acids. Germline assignment: CDR1 SQVTM and CDR2 ANQGSEA. CDR3 DNA sequence: TGCAGCGTTGTAGGGGAGACCCAGTACTTC. This sequence encodes CSVVGETQYF.

This clonotype was observed a few times. The rearrangement uses TRBV6-2 or TRBV6-3 and TRBJ2-4; possible D gene TRBD2, 6 bases. The length of the CDR3 is 16 residues. Germline values: CDR1 MNHEY, CDR2 SVGEGT. Trimming removed 2 bases from V and 2 bases from J, with 13 bases in between. CDR3 DNA: TGTGCCAGCAGTTACGACCTGGCGGGGTCCAAAAACATTCAGTACTTC. Translation: CASSYDLAGSKNIQYF.

The V call is TRBV5-1, the J call TRBJ2-1; tentative D call: TRBD1 (6 bases). V lost 3 bases and J 1 base, leaving 11 bases between the germline ends. The CDR3 loop spans 15 amino acids. CDR1 is SGHRS and CDR2 is YFSETQ in the germline V gene. The CDR3 loop reads CASSSGQTSYNEQFF. CDR3 coding DNA: TGCGCCAGCAGCTCTGGACAGACTTCCTACAATGAGCAGTTCTTC.

This clonotype was seen a handful of times. The chain recombines TRBV5-1 with TRBJ2-3; D ambiguous. The V gene's germline CDR1 is SGHRS and CDR2 YFSETQ. The CDR3 covers 15 residues. Trimming removed 0 bases from V and 2 bases from J, with 10 bases in between. CDR3 nucleotides: TGCGCCAGCAGCTTGGGCCAAGCCCCCACAGATACGCAGTATTTT. Residues: CASSLGQAPTDTQYF.

This clonotype was seen a few times. The chain links TRBV27 to TRBJ2-2; TRBD2 might be the D (6 bases). There are 14 residues in the CDR3. Germline CDR1 MNHEY, CDR2 SMNVEV (reference sequence). V gave up 10 bases and J gave up 1 base, with 13 bases separating them. The CDR3 bases are TGTGCCACCGCGGGACTGATGAACACCGGGGAGCTGTTTTTT. Its protein product is CATAGLMNTGELFF.

There are a few counts of this clonotype. The rearrangement uses TRBV28 and TRBJ1-4, with D tentatively TRBD1 (5 bases). The CDR3 contains 16 residues. Germline-derived CDR1 and CDR2 are MDHEN and SYDVKM. The germline V and J ends were trimmed by 3 bases and 7 bases, with 18 bases remaining between them. DNA for the CDR3: TGTGCCAGCAGTTTCTCGACCGGCAGGGTTACTGAAAAACTGTTTTTT. This encodes CASSFSTGRVTEKLFF.

This clonotype appeared a few times. The chain is built from TRBV20-1 and TRBJ1-2; no clear D. Germline CDR1 DFQATT, CDR2 SNEGSKA (reference sequence). Trimming removed 6 bases at V and 8 bases at J, with 13 bases between. The CDR3 has 11 residues. The CDR3 DNA reads as TGCAGTGCCCAACGGGGAGGAGGCTACACCTTC. Protein: CSAQRGGGYTF.

This clonotype appeared many times. V usage is TRBV5-1 and J usage is TRBJ2-3; D is ambiguous. Germline V lookup: CDR1 SGHRS, CDR2 YFSETQ. V lost 0 bases and J lost 5, with 10 bases in between. This CDR3 has 14 residues. The CDR3, as DNA: TGCGCCAGCAGCTTGGAGCCGACCCGAGATACGCAGTATTTT. It specifies CASSLEPTRDTQYF.

Comments on this clonotype: At one end the junction does not follow the germline gene, possibly because of a read error. The J gene is TRBJ1-1, the V gene TRBV7-9, with 8 nucleotides matching TRBD1. The CDR3 has 16 amino acids. CDR1 is SEHNR, CDR2 FQNEAQ, per germline (reference sequence). CDR3 sequence reads: CASSFRVDRENTEALF. The DNA for the CDR3 is TGTGCCAGCAGCTTTAGGGTGGACAGGGAGAACACTGAAGCTTTATTT.

This clonotype was detected a few times. The chain employs TRBV2 and TRBJ2-5; perhaps D is TRBD1 or TRBD2 (5 bases each). Looked up from germline, CDR1 is SNHLY and CDR2 is FYNNEI. V was clipped by 6 bases and J by 1 base, with 15 bases between them. The CDR3 runs to 15 residues. CDR3 loop: CASRDSSGPQETQYF. CDR3 sequence (DNA): TGTGCCAGCAGGGACTCGTCGGGACCCCAAGAGACCCAGTACTTC.

The gene calls are TRBV10-3 and TRBJ2-5, with 7 bases that match TRBD2. Trimming removed 6 bases from V and 5 bases from J; junction bases left unmatched: 6. The CDR3 spans 13 residues. Germline V lookup: CDR1 ENHRY, CDR2 SYGVKD. CDR3: CAISLADGETQYF. CDR3 sequence (DNA): TGTGCCATCAGCCTAGCGGATGGGGAGACCCAGTACTTC.

This clonotype occurred a few times. The chain links TRBV7-3 to TRBJ2-3; D is unclear. Germline V gene sequence: CDR1 SGHTA, CDR2 FQGTGA. V gave up 1 base and J gave up 5 bases, with 16 bases separating them. This CDR3 spans 16 amino acids. CDR3 bases: TGTGCCAGCAGCTTAAATGTCGCTCCCCCAGTAGATACGCAGTATTTT. This sequence encodes CASSLNVAPPVDTQYF.

In its sample, this clonotype was seen a few times. This rearrangement joins TRBV5-4 to TRBJ2-1, with TRBD1 matching over 8 bases. The junction had 2 bases not matched to a gene; V was cut back by 0 bases and J by 12 bases. Germline-derived CDR1 and CDR2 are SGHNT and YYREEE (reference sequence). The length of the CDR3 is 12 residues. CDR3 DNA sequence: TGTGCCAGCAGCTTGGGGACAGGGTCGCAGTTCTTC. It specifies CASSLGTGSQFF.

CDR3 protein: CATSDVTGNGEFF. The CDR3 DNA follows: TGTGCCACCAGTGACGTAACAGGGAATGGAGAGTTCTTC. The chain has TRBV24-1 and TRBJ2-1, with D perhaps matching TRBD1 (6 bases). Germline CDR1 reads KGHDR; CDR2 reads SFDVKD. The length of the CDR3 is 13 residues. The ends were cut back, 4 bases at V and 14 bases at J, with 17 bases in the middle.

This clonotype was observed a few times. The V and J genes are TRBV20-1 and TRBJ2-7, with a tentative D call TRBD1 (5 bases). Germline V lookup: CDR1 DFQATT, CDR2 SNEGSKA (reference sequence). V gave up 2 bases and J gave up 2 bases, with 10 bases separating them. This CDR3 region has 13 residues. The CDR3 is CSARPQETYEQYF. CDR3 bases: TGCAGTGCTAGACCACAGGAGACCTACGAGCAGTACTTC.

This chain's CDR3 is CASGRDRGLGQPQHF. The CDR3 DNA sequence: TGTGCCAGTGGAAGGGACAGGGGATTGGGTCAGCCCCAGCATTTT. J is TRBJ1-5 and V is TRBV19; TRBD1 agrees at 10 bases. This CDR3 spans 15 amino acids. The germline CDR1 and CDR2 sequences are LNHDA and SQIVND (reference sequence). Trimming removed 8 bases from V and 6 bases from J; junction bases left unmatched: 10.

This clonotype was counted a few times. The V and J genes are TRBV7-2 and TRBJ2-5, with D perhaps TRBD2 (6 bases). Per the germline V gene, CDR1 is SGHTA and CDR2 is FQGNSA. This CDR3 has 15 amino acids. Between the trimmed V and J ends, which lost 5 bases and 7 bases, there was a span of 20 bases. CDR3 loop: CASSPDTSRAGTQYF. CDR3 nucleotide sequence: TGTGCCAGCAGCCCCGACACTAGCAGGGCGGGGACCCAGTACTTC.

This sequence joins TRBV12-2 and TRBJ2-3; the table's D gene call, TRBD1, was not cross checked with the DNA. TRBV12-2 is given as a pseudogene. The CDR3 extends over 16 amino acids. The CDR3 DNA reads as TGTGCAAGTCCTAAGCGCGGGGACAGCACTCCAGATACGCAGTATTTT. This sequence encodes CASPKRGDSTPDTQYF.

This clonotype has a count of ten or more. This sequence joins TRBV5-1 and TRBJ1-1; D is possibly TRBD1 (6 bases). This CDR3 has 14 amino acids. Germline V gene sequence: CDR1 SGHRS, CDR2 YFSETQ. V dropped 1 base and J dropped 1 base, with 8 bases sitting between them. The CDR3 bases are TGCGCCAGCAGCTTGACAGGGAGGAACACTGAAGCTTTCTTT. Encoded protein: CASSLTGRNTEAFF.

The chain recombines TRBV20-1 with TRBJ2-7, with TRBD1 identical over 9 bases. The CDR3 length is 14 residues. V dropped 5 bases and J dropped 4; count of bases not matched to a gene: 9. Germline loops: CDR1 DFQATT, CDR2 SNEGSKA (reference sequence). CDR3 sequence reads: CSALGQGTWYEQYF. CDR3 in DNA: TGCAGTGCTCTGGGACAGGGTACTTGGTACGAGCAGTACTTC.

This clonotype was counted a few times. The rearrangement joins TRBV5-6 to TRBJ2-7; D is perhaps TRBD1 (5 bases). This CDR3 is 13 amino acids long. Germline loops: CDR1 SGHDT, CDR2 YYEEEE. V lost 1 base and J 3 bases, leaving 8 bases between the germline ends. This CDR3 is CASSLIQGYEQYF. CDR3 DNA sequence: TGTGCCAGCAGCTTGATCCAGGGCTACGAGCAGTACTTC.

This clonotype showed up just a few times. The CDR3 protein is CASSFDSISYEQYF. The DNA of the CDR3 is TGTGCCAGCAGTTTCGACAGTATCTCCTACGAGCAGTACTTC. This sequence joins TRBV12-3 or TRBV12-4 and TRBJ2-7, with a weak D call TRBD1 (5 bases). Trimming cost V 3 bases and J 0 bases, with 9 bases left between them. This CDR3 is built from 14 residues.

V is TRBV4-2 and J is TRBJ2-7; no reliable D call. Between the trimmed V and J ends, which lost 4 bases and 5 bases, there was a span of 12 bases. Germline CDR1 reads LGHNA; CDR2 reads YNFKEQ. CDR3 size: 13 residues. The CDR3 nucleotides are TGTGCCAGCAGCCGGTCGCGCGAGGACGAGCAGTACGTC. Residues: CASSRSREDEQYV.

The chain links TRBV7-9 to TRBJ1-2; 7 positions match TRBD1. This CDR3 contains 15 residues. Losses at the gene ends were 5 bases for V and 8 bases for J; bases not matched to a gene: 14. From germline, CDR1 is SEHNR and CDR2 FQNEAQ (reference sequence). The CDR3 loop reads CASSLAAYRGPGYTF. CDR3 DNA: TGTGCCAGCAGCCTCGCCGCCTACAGGGGCCCCGGCTACACCTTC.